What follows are 23 T cell receptor beta chains derived from one specimen sequenced in a study of cytotoxic CD8 clonotypes in ibrutinib-treated CLL. Generated by immunoSEQ multiplex PCR, the TCRdb table keeps only in-frame clones and is missing some. This table holds some 140,000 clones, roughly 90% found once. The sample in question was PBMCs, obtained after 12 months of ibrutinib treatment. Source of these receptors: a human donor with chronic lymphocytic leukemia.

The chain joins TRBV18 to TRBJ2-1; no firm D call. Trimming took off 5 bases at V and 7 bases at J, with 12 bases between the two ends. The length of the CDR3 is 13 residues. Germline values: CDR1 KGHSH, CDR2 LQKENI. The CDR3 region is CASSWFPENEQFF. The CDR3 DNA reads as TGTGCCAGCTCATGGTTTCCCGAGAATGAGCAGTTCTTC.

Notes on this clone: Other DNA sequences in the sample encode the same CDR3. This chain joins TRBV27 and TRBJ2-7; the D is unclear. CDR3 length: 11 amino acids. V lost 5 bases and J 2 bases, leaving 4 bases between the germline ends. Germline V gene lookup returns CDR1 MNHEY and CDR2 SMNVEV (reference sequence). CDR3 DNA sequence: TGTGCCAGCAGTGGGACCTACGAGCAGTACTTC. Its protein product is CASSGTYEQYF.

The chain has TRBV18 and TRBJ2-7; D is unresolved. The CDR3 contains 13 residues. Trimming left V 5 bases short and J 5 bases short, with 13 bases between. Germline assignment: CDR1 KGHSH and CDR2 LQKENI. The CDR3 sequence is CASSIEARNEQYF. The CDR3 DNA reads TGTGCCAGCTCAATCGAGGCAAGGAACGAGCAGTACTTC.

The rearrangement links TRBV7-3 to TRBJ2-2, with 10 bases identical to TRBD2. The germline CDR1 and CDR2 sequences are SGHTA and FQGTGA. Trimming removed 4 bases from V and 5 bases from J; junction bases left unmatched: 10. The CDR3 is 17 residues long. The CDR3 region is CASSSRLILAGTGELFF. The CDR3 nucleotides are TGTGCCAGCAGCTCCCGCCTGATACTAGCGGGGACCGGGGAGCTGTTTTTT.

CDR3 DNA sequence: TGTGCCAGCAGCCTGGGACTAGGGATCGAGACCGGGGAGCTGTTTTTT. Its translation is CASSLGLGIETGELFF. The chain uses TRBV4-2 and TRBJ2-2, with 8 bases that match TRBD2. V gave up 4 bases and J gave up 5 bases; unmatched junction bases: 9. CDR1 LGHNA and CDR2 YNFKEQ come from the germline V gene. The CDR3 has 16 amino acids.

This clone was observed once. The V and J genes are TRBV7-2 and TRBJ2-1, with TRBD2 identical over 7 bases. This CDR3 is built from 15 residues. J was trimmed by 2 bases and V by 3 bases; bases with no gene match: 4. Germline CDR1 SGHTA, CDR2 FQGNSA. The CDR3: CASSFSGFTYNEQFF. The CDR3 DNA sequence: TGTGCCAGCAGCTTTAGCGGGTTCACCTACAATGAGCAGTTCTTC.

This sequence joins TRBV28 and TRBJ1-1; TRBD1 matches 9 bases. V trimming: 3 bases; J trimming: 10 bases; junction bases outside the gene matches: 15. Germline CDR1 is MDHEN and CDR2 is SYDVKM. The CDR3 spans 16 residues. The CDR3 DNA reads as TGTGCCAGCAGTTTCCTTAAAAGGGGACAGGGAAAACCAGCTTTCTTT. As protein: CASSFLKRGQGKPAFF.

The J gene is TRBJ2-7, the V gene TRBV20-1; tentatively, D is TRBD1 or TRBD2 (5 bases each). From germline, CDR1 is DFQATT and CDR2 SNEGSKA (reference sequence). V lost 6 bases to trimming and J lost 5 bases, with 11 bases between them. This CDR3 spans 11 amino acids. CDR3 DNA sequence: TGCAGTGCGGACGTGGGGGACGAGCAGTACTTC. It encodes CSADVGDEQYF.

This chain uses TRBV28 with TRBJ2-5; TRBD1 or TRBD2 may be the D gene (6 bases each). V was pared by 6 bases and J by 1 base, with 12 bases between. Germline V gene sequence: CDR1 MDHEN, CDR2 SYDVKM. This CDR3 spans 14 amino acids. The CDR3 coding sequence is TGTGCCAGCAGACTCGGGGGCCTCCAAGAGACCCAGTACTTC. Encoded protein: CASRLGGLQETQYF.

The chain joins TRBV6-6 to TRBJ2-2, with TRBD2 as a possible D gene (6 bases). Germline CDR1 is MNHNY and CDR2 is SVGAGI (reference sequence). Trimming stripped 2 bases from V and 0 bases from J, with 10 bases between. The CDR3 runs 16 residues. CDR3 nucleotide sequence: TGTGCCAGCAGTTACAGGCTAGCGACGAACACCGGGGAGCTGTTTTTT. Translating gives CASSYRLATNTGELFF.

This clone was seen a handful of times. The V and J genes are TRBV28 and TRBJ1-4; D ambiguous. This CDR3 has 15 amino acids. The germline gives CDR1 MDHEN, CDR2 SYDVKM. Trimming removed 2 bases from V and 0 bases from J, with 7 bases in between. CDR3 bases: TGTGCCAGCAGTTTAAGGTCAGCAACTAATGAAAAACTGTTTTTT. Its translation: CASSLRSATNEKLFF.

As for this clone: The same CDR3 arises from other DNA sequences in this sample as well. This chain links TRBV7-3 with TRBJ2-1; TRBD2 agrees at 7 bases. The CDR3 extends over 16 amino acids. Germline V gives CDR1 SGHTA, CDR2 FQGTGA. The ends lost 0 bases at V and 0 bases at J; junction bases unmatched: 2. This CDR3 reads CASSLTAGSSYNEQFF. The CDR3 coding sequence is TGTGCCAGCAGCTTAACAGCGGGGAGCTCCTACAATGAGCAGTTCTTC.

This chain uses TRBV11-2 with TRBJ1-3; a weak D match, TRBD1 (6 bases). CDR3 size: 17 residues. Trimming removed 5 bases from V and 0 bases from J, with 17 bases in between. Germline V CDR1 and CDR2: SGHAT, FQNNGV. CDR3 sequence reads: CASSPRGDKYSGNTIYF. Here the CDR3 DNA reads TGTGCCAGCAGCCCGAGGGGGGACAAATACTCTGGAAACACCATATATTTT.

This clone occurred once. The chain has TRBV4-2 and TRBJ2-7, with no clear D. Deletions cut 3 bases from V and 5 bases from J, with 8 bases between. Germline values: CDR1 LGHNA, CDR2 YNFKEQ. This CDR3 contains 12 residues. This CDR3 reads CASSHPGNEQYF. The CDR3 region has the DNA TGTGCCAGCAGCCACCCTGGTAACGAGCAGTACTTC.

This chain links TRBV19 with TRBJ1-1; D is possibly TRBD1 (6 bases). The germline V gene has CDR1 LNHDA and CDR2 SQIVND (reference sequence). This CDR3 region has 13 residues. The V end was cut by 6 bases, the J end by 6 bases, with 14 bases between. CDR3 bases: TGTGCCAGTAGGGGTACAGGGATGGCTGAAGCTTTCTTT. Encoded protein: CASRGTGMAEAFF.

This chain connects TRBV28 to TRBJ1-2; D is unresolved. Trimming removed 4 bases from V and 4 bases from J, with 16 bases in between. Germline lookup yields CDR1 MDHEN and CDR2 SYDVKM. The CDR3 contains 15 residues. Here the CDR3 DNA reads TGTGCCAGCAGTTCGTTCGCGGGCTCCGGCTATGGCTACACCTTC. As protein: CASSSFAGSGYGYTF.

The rearrangement uses TRBV18 and TRBJ1-1; 9 nucleotides agree with TRBD1. This CDR3 is built from 13 residues. Germline CDR1 is KGHSH and CDR2 is LQKENI. Trimming took 9 bases from V and 1 from J; bases not matched to a gene: 3. The DNA of the CDR3 is TGTGCCAGTAACAGGGGGCCGAACACTGAAGCTTTCTTT. Amino acids: CASNRGPNTEAFF.

As for this clone: Other DNA sequences in this sample translate to the same CDR3. The chain recombines TRBV27 with TRBJ1-3; D call uncertain. Germline V gives CDR1 MNHEY, CDR2 SMNVEV (reference sequence). CDR3 size: 13 residues. Trimming removed 0 bases from V and 1 base from J, with 1 base in between. The CDR3 coding sequence is TGTGCCAGCAGTTTATCGTCTGGAAACACCATATATTTT. It encodes CASSLSSGNTIYF.

The rearrangement uses TRBV12-5 and TRBJ2-1, with 7 bases aligning to TRBD1. Looked up from germline, CDR1 is LGHNT and CDR2 is FRNRAP. The CDR3 has 15 amino acids. Trimming took 4 bases from V and 9 from J; bases not matched to a gene: 12. The CDR3 loop is CASGSQRGQGREQFF. CDR3 nucleotides: TGTGCTAGTGGTTCGCAAAGGGGGCAGGGGCGTGAGCAGTTCTTC. Full variable domain (missing parts from reference TRBV12-5 and TRBJ2-1): DARVTQTPRHKVTEMGQEVTMRCQPILGHNTVFWYRQTMMQGLELLAYFRNRAPLDDSGMPKDRFSAEMPDATLATLKIQPSEPRDSAVYFCASGSQRGQGREQFFGPGTRLTVL.

The chain recombines TRBV29-1 with TRBJ1-2, with a possible D match to TRBD1 (6 bases). V lost 7 bases to trimming and J lost 2 bases, with 11 bases between them. Germline V CDR1 and CDR2: SQVTM, ANQGSEA. This CDR3 region has 12 residues. The DNA for the CDR3 is TGCAGCGGGGTTCAGGGGAACTATGGCTACACCTTC. Translated: CSGVQGNYGYTF.

The chain uses TRBV6-6 and TRBJ1-1; tentative D call: TRBD1 (5 bases). Between the trimmed V and J ends, which lost 6 bases and 0 bases, there was a span of 11 bases. CDR1 and CDR2 (germline): MNHNY, SVGAGI (reference sequence). The CDR3 extends over 14 amino acids. CDR3 bases: TGTGCCAGCAGGGACCCAGGGTTGAACACTGAAGCTTTCTTT. The encoded protein is CASRDPGLNTEAFF.

This clone was counted a single time. The CDR3 sequence: CSVASGTDTQYF. The DNA of the CDR3 is TGCAGCGTAGCGAGCGGCACAGATACGCAGTATTTT. The chain combines TRBV29-1 with TRBJ2-3; D is unclear. The V and J ends lost 6 bases and 1 base respectively, with 8 bases between them. This CDR3 has 12 amino acids. The germline V gene has CDR1 SQVTM and CDR2 ANQGSEA.

The CDR3 DNA is TGTGCCAGCAGAGCCCAGGAGCCTAATGAAAAACTGTTTTTT. Encoded protein: CASRAQEPNEKLFF. The chain recombines TRBV6-5 with TRBJ1-4; D is unresolved. V was cut by 6 bases and J by 3 bases, with 11 bases left in between. This CDR3 is built from 14 residues. Germline loops: CDR1 MNHEY, CDR2 SVGAGI.